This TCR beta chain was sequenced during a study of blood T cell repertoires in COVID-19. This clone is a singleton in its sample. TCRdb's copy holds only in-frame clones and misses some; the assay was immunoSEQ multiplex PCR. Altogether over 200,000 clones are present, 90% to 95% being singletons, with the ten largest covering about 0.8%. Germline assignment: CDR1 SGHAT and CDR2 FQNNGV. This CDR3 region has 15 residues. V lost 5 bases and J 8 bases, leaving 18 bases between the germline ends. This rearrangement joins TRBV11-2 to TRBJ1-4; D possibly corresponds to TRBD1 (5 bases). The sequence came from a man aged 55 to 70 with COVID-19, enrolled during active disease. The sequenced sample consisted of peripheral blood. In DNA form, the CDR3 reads TGTGCCAGCAGCCCCCGGACCACTAAGGGGGAAAAACTGTTTTTT. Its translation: CASSPRTTKGEKLFF.